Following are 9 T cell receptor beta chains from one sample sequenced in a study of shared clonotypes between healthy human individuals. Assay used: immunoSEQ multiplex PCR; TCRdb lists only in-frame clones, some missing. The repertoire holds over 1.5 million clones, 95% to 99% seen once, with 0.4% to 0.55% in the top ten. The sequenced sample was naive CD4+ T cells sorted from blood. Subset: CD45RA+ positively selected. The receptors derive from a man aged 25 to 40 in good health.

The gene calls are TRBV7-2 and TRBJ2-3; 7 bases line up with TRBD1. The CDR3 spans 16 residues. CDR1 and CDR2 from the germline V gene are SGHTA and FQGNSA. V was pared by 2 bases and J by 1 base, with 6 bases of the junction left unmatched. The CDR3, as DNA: TGTGCCAGCAGCTTAAGAACCGGGACAGGCACAGATACGCAGTATTTT. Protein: CASSLRTGTGTDTQYF.

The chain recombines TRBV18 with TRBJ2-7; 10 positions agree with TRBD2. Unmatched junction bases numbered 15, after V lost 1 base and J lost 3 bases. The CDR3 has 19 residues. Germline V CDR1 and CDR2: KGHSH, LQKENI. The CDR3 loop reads CASSPLPTATSGNFYEQYF. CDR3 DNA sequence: TGTGCCAGCTCACCACTTCCCACGGCCACTAGCGGGAATTTCTACGAGCAGTACTTC.

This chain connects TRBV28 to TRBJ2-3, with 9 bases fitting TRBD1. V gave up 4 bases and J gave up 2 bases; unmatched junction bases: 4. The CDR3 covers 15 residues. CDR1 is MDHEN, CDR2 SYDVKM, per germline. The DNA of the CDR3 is TGTGCCAGCAGTTACTACAGGGGGCTCACAGATACGCAGTATTTT. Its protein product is CASSYYRGLTDTQYF.

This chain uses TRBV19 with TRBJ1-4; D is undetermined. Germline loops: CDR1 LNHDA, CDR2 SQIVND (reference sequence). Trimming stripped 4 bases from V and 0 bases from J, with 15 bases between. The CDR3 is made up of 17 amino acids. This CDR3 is CASSRPLRMSTNEKLFF. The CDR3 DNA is TGTGCCAGTAGTAGGCCCTTAAGGATGTCAACTAATGAAAAACTGTTTTTT. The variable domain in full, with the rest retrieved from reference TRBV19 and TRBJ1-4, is DGGITQSPKYLFRKEGQNVTLSCEQNLNHDAMYWYRQDPGQGLRLIYYSQIVNDFQKGDIAEGYSVSREKKESFPLTVTSAQKNPTAFYLCASSRPLRMSTNEKLFFGSGTQLSVL.

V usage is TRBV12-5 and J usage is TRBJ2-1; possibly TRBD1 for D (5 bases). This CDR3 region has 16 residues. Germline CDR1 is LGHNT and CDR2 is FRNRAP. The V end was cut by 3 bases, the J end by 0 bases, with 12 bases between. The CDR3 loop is CASGLGVQSSYNEQFF. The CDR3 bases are TGTGCTAGTGGTTTAGGGGTACAAAGCTCCTACAATGAGCAGTTCTTC.

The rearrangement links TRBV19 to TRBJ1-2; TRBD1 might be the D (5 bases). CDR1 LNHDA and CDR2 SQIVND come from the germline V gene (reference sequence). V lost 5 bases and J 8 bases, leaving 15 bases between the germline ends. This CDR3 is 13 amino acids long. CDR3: CASSRRGTRGYTF. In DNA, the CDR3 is TGTGCCAGTAGTCGTCGGGGGACTAGAGGCTACACCTTC.

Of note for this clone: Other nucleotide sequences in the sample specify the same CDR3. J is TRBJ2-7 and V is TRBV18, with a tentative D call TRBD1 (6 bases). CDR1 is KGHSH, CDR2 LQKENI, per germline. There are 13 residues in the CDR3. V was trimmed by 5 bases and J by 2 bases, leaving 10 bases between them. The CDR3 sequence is CASSSTGTYEQYF. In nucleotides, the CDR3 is TGTGCCAGCTCATCGACAGGAACCTACGAGCAGTACTTC. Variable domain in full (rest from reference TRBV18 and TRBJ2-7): NAGVMQNPRHLVRRRGQEARLRCSPMKGHSHVYWYRQLPEEGLKFMVYLQKENIIDESGMPKERFSAEFPKEGPSILRIQQVVRGDSAAYFCASSSTGTYEQYFGPGTRLTVT.

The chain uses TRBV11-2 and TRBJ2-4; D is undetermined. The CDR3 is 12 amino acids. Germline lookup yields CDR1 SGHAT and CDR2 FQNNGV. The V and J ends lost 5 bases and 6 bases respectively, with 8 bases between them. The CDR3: CASSQYRNIQYF. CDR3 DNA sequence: TGTGCCAGCAGCCAGTACAGAAACATTCAGTACTTC.

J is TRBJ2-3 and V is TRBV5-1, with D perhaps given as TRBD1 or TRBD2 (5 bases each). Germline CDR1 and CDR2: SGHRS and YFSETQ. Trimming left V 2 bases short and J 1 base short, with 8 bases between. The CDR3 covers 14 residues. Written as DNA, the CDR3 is TGCGCCAGCAGCTTTCCGGGACGCACAGATACGCAGTATTTT. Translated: CASSFPGRTDTQYF.